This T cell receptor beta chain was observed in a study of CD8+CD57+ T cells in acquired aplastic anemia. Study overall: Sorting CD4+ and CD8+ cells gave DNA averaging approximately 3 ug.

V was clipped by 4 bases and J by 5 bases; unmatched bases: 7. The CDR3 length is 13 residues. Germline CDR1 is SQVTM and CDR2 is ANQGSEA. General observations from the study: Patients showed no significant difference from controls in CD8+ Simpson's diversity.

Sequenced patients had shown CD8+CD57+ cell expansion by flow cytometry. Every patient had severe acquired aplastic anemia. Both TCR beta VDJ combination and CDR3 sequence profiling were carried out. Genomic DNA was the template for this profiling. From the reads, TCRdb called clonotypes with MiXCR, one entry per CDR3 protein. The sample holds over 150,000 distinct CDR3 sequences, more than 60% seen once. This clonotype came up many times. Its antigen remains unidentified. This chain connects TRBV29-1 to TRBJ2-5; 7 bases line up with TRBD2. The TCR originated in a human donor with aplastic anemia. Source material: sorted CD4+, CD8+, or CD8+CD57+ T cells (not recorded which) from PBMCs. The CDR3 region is CSVVPRGGETQYF. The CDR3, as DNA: TGCAGCGTTGTGCCCCGGGGAGGGGAGACCCAGTACTTC. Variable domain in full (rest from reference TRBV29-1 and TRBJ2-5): SAVISQKPSRDICQRGTSLTIQCQVDSQVTMMFWYRQQPGQSLTLIATANQGSEATYESGFVIDKFPISRPNLTFSTLTVSNMSPEDSSIYLCSVVPRGGETQYFGPGTRLLVL.